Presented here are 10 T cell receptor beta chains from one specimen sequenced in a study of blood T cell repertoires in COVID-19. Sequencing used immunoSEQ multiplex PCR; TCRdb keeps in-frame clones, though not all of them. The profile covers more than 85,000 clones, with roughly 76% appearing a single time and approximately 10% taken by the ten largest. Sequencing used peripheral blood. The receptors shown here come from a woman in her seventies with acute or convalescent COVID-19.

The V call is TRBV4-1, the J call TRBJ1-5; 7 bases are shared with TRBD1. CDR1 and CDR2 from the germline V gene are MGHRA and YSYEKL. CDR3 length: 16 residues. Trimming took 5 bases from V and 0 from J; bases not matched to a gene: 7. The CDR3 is CASSSTGMGSNQPQHF. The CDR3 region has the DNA TGCGCCAGCAGCTCGACAGGGATGGGTAGCAATCAGCCCCAGCATTTT.

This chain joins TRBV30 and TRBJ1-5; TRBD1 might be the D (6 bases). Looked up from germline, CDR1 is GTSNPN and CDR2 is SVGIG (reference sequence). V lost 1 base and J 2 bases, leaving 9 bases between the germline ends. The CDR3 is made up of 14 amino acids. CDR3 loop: CAWSGGGGNQPQHF. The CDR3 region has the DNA TGTGCCTGGAGTGGCGGGGGCGGCAATCAGCCCCAGCATTTT.

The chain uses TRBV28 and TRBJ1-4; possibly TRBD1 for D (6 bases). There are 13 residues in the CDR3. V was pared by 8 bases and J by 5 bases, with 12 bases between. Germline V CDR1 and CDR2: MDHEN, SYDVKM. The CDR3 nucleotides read TGTGCCAGCCTACAGGGTGGGAATGAAAAACTGTTTTTT. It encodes CASLQGGNEKLFF.

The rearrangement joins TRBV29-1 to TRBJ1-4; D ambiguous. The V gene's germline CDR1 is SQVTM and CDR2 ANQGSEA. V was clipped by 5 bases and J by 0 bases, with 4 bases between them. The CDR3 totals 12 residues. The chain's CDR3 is CSVYATNEKLFF. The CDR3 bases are TGCAGCGTTTATGCAACTAATGAAAAACTGTTTTTT.

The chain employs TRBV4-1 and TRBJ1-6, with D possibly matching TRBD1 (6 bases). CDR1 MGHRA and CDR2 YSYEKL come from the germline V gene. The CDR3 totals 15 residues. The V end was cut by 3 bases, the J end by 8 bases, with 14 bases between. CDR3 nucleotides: TGCGCCAGCAGCCATTATCAGGACAGAGATTCACCCCTCCACTTT. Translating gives CASSHYQDRDSPLHF.

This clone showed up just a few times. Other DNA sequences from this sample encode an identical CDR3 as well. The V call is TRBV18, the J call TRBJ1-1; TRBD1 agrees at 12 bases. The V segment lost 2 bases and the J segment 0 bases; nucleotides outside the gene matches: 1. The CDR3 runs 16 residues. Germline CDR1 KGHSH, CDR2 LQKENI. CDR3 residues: CASSPGTGGMNTEAFF. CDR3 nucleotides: TGTGCCAGCTCACCAGGGACAGGGGGCATGAACACTGAAGCTTTCTTT.

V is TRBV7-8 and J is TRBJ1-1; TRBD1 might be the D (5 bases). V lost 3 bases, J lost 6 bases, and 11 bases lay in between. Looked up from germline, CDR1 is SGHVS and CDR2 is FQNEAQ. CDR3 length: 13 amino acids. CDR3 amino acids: CASSFDSLAEAFF. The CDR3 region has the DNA TGTGCCAGCAGCTTCGACAGTCTAGCTGAAGCTTTCTTT.

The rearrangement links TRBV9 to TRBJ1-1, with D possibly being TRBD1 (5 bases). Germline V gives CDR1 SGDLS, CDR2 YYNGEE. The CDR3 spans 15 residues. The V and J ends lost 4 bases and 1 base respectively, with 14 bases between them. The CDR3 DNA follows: TGTGCCAGCAGCTTGACGGTAACAGGGAACACTGAAGCTTTCTTT. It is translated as CASSLTVTGNTEAFF.

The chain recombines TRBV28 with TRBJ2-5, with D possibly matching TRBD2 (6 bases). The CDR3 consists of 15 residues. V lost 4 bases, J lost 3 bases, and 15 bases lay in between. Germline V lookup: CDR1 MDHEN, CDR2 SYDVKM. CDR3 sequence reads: CASSSPGTEEETQYF. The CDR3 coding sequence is TGTGCCAGCAGTTCCCCCGGGACTGAGGAAGAGACCCAGTACTTC.

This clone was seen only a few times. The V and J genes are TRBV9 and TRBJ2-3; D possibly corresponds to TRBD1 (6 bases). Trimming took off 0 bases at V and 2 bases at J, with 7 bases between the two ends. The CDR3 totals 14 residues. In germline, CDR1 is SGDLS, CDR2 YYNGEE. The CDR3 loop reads CASSVGDNTDTQYF. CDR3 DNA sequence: TGTGCCAGCAGCGTAGGGGACAACACAGATACGCAGTATTTT.